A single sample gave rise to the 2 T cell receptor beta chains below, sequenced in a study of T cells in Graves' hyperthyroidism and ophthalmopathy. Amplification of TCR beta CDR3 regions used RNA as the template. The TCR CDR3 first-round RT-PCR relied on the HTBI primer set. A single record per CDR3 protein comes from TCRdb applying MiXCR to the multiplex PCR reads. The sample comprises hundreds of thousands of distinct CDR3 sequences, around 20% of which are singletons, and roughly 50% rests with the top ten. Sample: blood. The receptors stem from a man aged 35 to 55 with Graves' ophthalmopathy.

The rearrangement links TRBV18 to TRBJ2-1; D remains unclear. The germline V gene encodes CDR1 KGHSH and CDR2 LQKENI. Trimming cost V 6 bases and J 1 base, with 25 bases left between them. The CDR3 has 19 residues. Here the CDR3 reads CASSPNLLDPVRSYNEQFF. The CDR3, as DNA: TGTGCCAGCTCTCCAAACCTACTTGATCCGGTTCGGTCCTACAATGAGCAGTTCTTC. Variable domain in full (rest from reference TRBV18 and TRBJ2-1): NAGVMQNPRHLVRRRGQEARLRCSPMKGHSHVYWYRQLPEEGLKFMVYLQKENIIDESGMPKERFSAEFPKEGPSILRIQQVVRGDSAAYFCASSPNLLDPVRSYNEQFFGPGTRLTVL.

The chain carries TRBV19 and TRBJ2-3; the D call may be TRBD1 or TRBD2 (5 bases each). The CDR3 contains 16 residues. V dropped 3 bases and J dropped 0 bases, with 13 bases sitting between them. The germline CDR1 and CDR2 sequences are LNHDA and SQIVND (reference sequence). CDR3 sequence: CASSIGEGLSTDTQYF. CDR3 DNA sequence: TGTGCCAGTAGTATCGGAGAGGGGTTAAGCACAGATACGCAGTATTTT.